The 5 T cell receptor beta chains below all came from one sample that was sequenced in a study of blood T cell repertoires in COVID-19. Produced via immunoSEQ multiplex PCR; TCRdb's table is partial and in-frame only. There are 250,000 to 300,000 clones in the sample; about 87% occur only once, and 10% lies in the top ten. Source material: peripheral blood. These receptors originate from a woman between 70 and 85 years old with COVID-19, enrolled during active disease.

This clone has just one count. This chain connects TRBV5-4 to TRBJ1-1; D gene uncertain. The V gene's germline CDR1 is SGHNT and CDR2 YYREEE (reference sequence). The CDR3 has 15 residues. The ends were cut back, 4 bases at V and 4 bases at J, with 17 bases in the middle. CDR3: CASSASQVLRTEAFF. DNA for the CDR3: TGTGCCAGCAGCGCTTCGCAGGTTCTACGCACTGAAGCTTTCTTT.

This rearrangement joins TRBV6-5 to TRBJ1-4; a possible D gene is TRBD1 (6 bases). CDR1 is MNHEY and CDR2 is SVGAGI in the germline V gene. The V gene lost 6 bases and the J gene lost 6 bases, with 14 bases spanning the gap. This CDR3 spans 14 amino acids. CDR3 residues: CASSRGGADEKLFF. CDR3 in DNA: TGTGCCAGCAGCCGGGGGGGCGCAGATGAAAAACTGTTTTTT.

The chain combines TRBV29-1 with TRBJ2-3, with a tentative D call TRBD1 (5 bases). The germline V gene encodes CDR1 SQVTM and CDR2 ANQGSEA. Trimming shortened V by 0 bases and J by 6 bases, and 16 bases separated the two germline ends. The CDR3 consists of 15 residues. CDR3 residues: CSVEDLTLPGDTQYF. In DNA, the CDR3 is TGCAGCGTTGAAGATCTTACCCTGCCAGGGGATACGCAGTATTTT.

The gene calls are TRBV25-1 and TRBJ1-6; D gene unclear. This CDR3 region has 15 residues. CDR1 and CDR2 from the germline V gene are MGHDK and SYGVNS. Trimming removed 8 bases at V and 5 bases at J, with 16 bases between. The CDR3 coding sequence is TGTGCCAGCGGAGGCAGTGTAACCCATAATTCACCCCTCCACTTT. Amino acid sequence: CASGGSVTHNSPLHF.

This chain joins TRBV6-6 and TRBJ2-1; 8 bases are a match to TRBD1. The CDR3 loop spans 14 amino acids. Germline V gives CDR1 MNHNY, CDR2 SVGAGI (reference sequence). Germline trimming cut 2 bases from V and 4 bases from J; bases unmatched to any gene: 1. In DNA form, the CDR3 reads TGTGCCAGCAGTTACCGACAGGGGTACAATGAGCAGTTCTTC. Encoded protein: CASSYRQGYNEQFF.